This TCR beta chain was captured in a study of T-cell reconstitution after alpha-beta-depleted transplantation in children. TCRbeta library construction was performed incorporating unique molecular identifiers. TCRdb analysed the PCR reads with MiXCR anew, one entry per CDR3 protein. The table lists a few hundred thousand distinct CDR3 sequences, roughly 27% of them singletons. This clonotype was observed a handful of times. Its antigen remains unidentified. Whole-study findings and limits: At one year after transplant, newly produced T cells mostly accounted for T-cell counts and diversity. The high TCRbeta diversity at day 60 in some patients came from surviving recipient T cells and thymic progenitors.

Trimming pared 3 bases from V and 4 bases from J, leaving 13 bases between. Germline CDR1 and CDR2: LGHDT and YNNKEL (reference sequence). CDR3 length: 14 amino acids. The sequencing here drew on PBMCs, taken before TCRalphabeta/CD19-depleted stem cell transplant. The J gene is TRBJ2-7, the V gene TRBV3-1; a possible D gene is TRBD2 (6 bases). The TCR sequence derives from a boy under two years old with Wiskott-Aldrich syndrome, due to receive a stem cell transplant. Here the CDR3 reads CASSHQRGLYEQYF. CDR3 DNA: TGTGCCAGCAGCCATCAAAGGGGACTTTACGAGCAGTACTTC.